This TCR beta chain was recorded in a study of blood T cell repertoires in COVID-19. Unmatched junction bases numbered 8, after V lost 2 bases and J lost 4 bases. The CDR3 length is 15 residues. Germline lookup yields CDR1 MNHEY and CDR2 SVGAGI. TCRdb's table, derived via immunoSEQ multiplex PCR, lists solely in-frame clones and lacks some. In the table there are a few hundred thousand clones, about nine tenths of which are singletons. The source material was peripheral blood. The source is a woman in her forties or fifties with COVID-19, enrolled during active disease. V usage is TRBV6-5 and J usage is TRBJ2-7; 7 nucleotides match TRBD1. The chain's CDR3 is CASSYGDSERYEQYF. CDR3 in DNA: TGTGCCAGCAGTTACGGGGACAGCGAGAGATACGAGCAGTACTTC.